This T cell receptor (beta chain) is from a study of cytomegalovirus exposure and HLA in healthy donors. Findings and limits, study-wide: Whilst most TCR sequences proved rare, a subset of public TCRs occurred across many donors.

The PCR employed 60 Vbeta primers together with 13 Jbeta primers. Measured with immunoSEQ multiplex PCR; TCRdb has only the in-frame clones, and not every one. The sample yields tens of thousands of clones, approximately 74% seen once. This clone was observed a handful of times. The antigen is unknown. The CDR3 length is 14 residues. With V trimmed by 3 bases and J by 7 bases, 3 bases remained unmatched. Per the germline V gene, CDR1 is LGHNA and CDR2 is YNFKEQ. The genes are TRBV4-2 and TRBJ1-4; 9 bases agree with TRBD1. This receptor was taken from a woman between 25 and 40 years old in good health and CMV-seropositive. The sequenced sample was PBMCs. For the CDR3, the DNA is TGTGCCAGCAGCCATGGACAGGGGTTTGAAAAACTGTTTTTT. Residues: CASSHGQGFEKLFF.